The entry that follows covers one T cell receptor beta chain sequence. With 4 bases removed from V and 4 bases from J, the gap between germline ends came to 11 bases. The CDR3 sequence is 15 residues long. CDR1 is MDHEN and CDR2 is SYDVKM in the germline V gene. This sample was taken from a study of blood T cell repertoires in COVID-19. The wider study: Samples of COVID-19 (acute and convalescent) were obtained from the United States, Italy and Spain. Sources were T cells, B-cell-depleted T cells, or PBMCs; the material itself was cDNA or gDNA.

The authors' processing: It was from reference gene primer amplification that nucleated cell counts were estimated. The protocol was immunoSEQ multiplex PCR, while the TCRdb copy is restricted to in-frame clones and leaves out a portion. D and trimming were read from the DNA, whereas the V and J calls and clone size are those reported in that table. Here the sample spans some 180,000 clones, around nine tenths being singletons. Sequenced material: peripheral blood. The chain couples TRBV28 to TRBJ2-6; the D gene is possibly TRBD2 (7 bases). This clonotype was sampled from a man aged 35 to 55 with active or convalescent COVID-19. The chain's CDR3 is CASSYGGTGANVLTF. The CDR3 DNA is TGTGCCAGCAGTTACGGGGGGACAGGGGCCAACGTCCTGACTTTC.